This record covers a single TCR beta chain. The data stem from a study of blood T cells in healthy people across ages. Together with a sample-barcoded 5' primer, a J-beta primer mix was included in a second PCR lasting about 6 to 11 cycles. TCRdb processed the 5' RACE reads anew with MiXCR; each CDR3 protein has one entry. This sample carries about 1,000,000 distinct CDR3 sequences, less than 50% of them seen once, and the ten largest clones take about 19%. The CDR3 is 12 amino acids. In germline, CDR1 is SGDLS, CDR2 YYNGEE. V gave up 2 bases and J gave up 5 bases, with 4 bases separating them. Sequenced input: blood. The TCR originated in a woman between 55 and 75 years old in good health. The chain links TRBV9 to TRBJ2-2; D unclear. As DNA, the CDR3 is TGTGCCAGCAGCGTTCAGACCGGGGAGCTGTTTTTT. It translates to CASSVQTGELFF.